A single T cell receptor beta chain is shown here with its context. Per germline, CDR1 SNHLY and CDR2 FYNNEI. The CDR3 is made up of 15 amino acids. J was trimmed by 7 bases and V by 1 base; bases with no gene match: 7. The data were obtained in a study of blood T cell repertoires in COVID-19. Study summary: In each case, the material was cDNA or gDNA derived from T cells, B-cell-depleted T cells, or PBMCs.

TCRdb's copy holds only in-frame clones and misses some; the assay was immunoSEQ multiplex PCR. The repertoire holds a few hundred thousand clones, with approximately 88% as singletons. The sequence came from a middle-aged man with acute or convalescent COVID-19. The sequencing sample was made of peripheral blood. The rearrangement uses TRBV2 and TRBJ1-5, with TRBD1 matching 7 bases. The CDR3 nucleotides are TGTGCCAGCAGTGAAGTAGAAGGGGGCTTCCAGCCCCAGCATTTT. Translating it yields CASSEVEGGFQPQHF.